This is a list of T cell receptor beta chains from one sample in a study of blood T cell repertoires in COVID-19. Here immunoSEQ multiplex PCR was the method, and the copy in TCRdb shows in-frame clones only, minus some. The data hold fewer than 250,000 clones, with just under 85% observed a single time. Sequencing was carried out using peripheral blood. These receptors were taken from a man in his forties or fifties with acute or convalescent COVID-19. Each CDR3 is given without its conserved first and last residue.

j_call v_call cdr3_aa
TRBJ2-7 TRBV6-5 ASSRTGLSYEQY
TRBJ2-7 TRBV5-1 ASPDQQMTSGREFDEQY
TRBJ1-5 TRBV18 ASSPVSYQPQH
TRBJ2-7 TRBV10-3 AIRQDGLHEQY
TRBJ2-2 TRBV28 ATHSVGLDTGELF
TRBJ1-2 TRBV4-1 ASSREIQGPGYT
TRBJ2-7 TRBV7-9 ASSSRGTPEQY
TRBJ2-7 TRBV9 ASSVESLWLEQY
TRBJ2-5 TRBV11-2 ASSSNRDIQY
TRBJ2-2 TRBV30 AWSVGTLTGELF
TRBJ2-3 TRBV9 ASSLRLAEDTQY
TRBJ1-2 TRBV7-2 ASRPKQGALEGYT
TRBJ1-6 TRBV19 ASSGTGTNNSPLH
TRBJ2-7 TRBV28 ASSSDRVAYEQY
TRBJ2-2 TRBV5-5 ASSLRTPAGELF
TRBJ1-5 TRBV24-1 ATSDAGGLDQPQH
TRBJ2-7 TRBV19 ASSTGTGGYEQY
TRBJ1-1 TRBV28 ASSIGQANTEAF
TRBJ2-1 TRBV28 ASSQDRGSSNEQF
TRBJ1-5 TRBV5-6 ASSGRGRNQPQH
TRBJ2-2 TRBV24-1 ATSDSTGFSGELF
TRBJ1-2 TRBV10-1 ASSRGVGYGYT
TRBJ2-7 TRBV29-1 SVETGLHSYEQY
TRBJ2-5 TRBV9 ASSPGTGGGETQY
TRBJ2-7 TRBV27 ASSLVGVTGQY
TRBJ2-3 TRBV5-1 ASSPNGGGASTDTQY
TRBJ2-2 TRBV27 ASSLKRGGLRITGELF
TRBJ1-2 TRBV3-1/TRBV3-2 ASSHRWGPRLNYGYT
TRBJ1-5 TRBV18 ASSAENQPQH
TRBJ2-7 TRBV30 AWSVYPGEEQY
TRBJ1-6 TRBV12-3/TRBV12-4 ASRTGRNSPLH
TRBJ2-7 TRBV27 ASSPNSGQGVQY
TRBJ1-2 TRBV6-6 ASSYSTGADYGYT